The sequence of this T cell receptor beta chain was determined in a study of cytomegalovirus exposure and HLA in healthy donors. Findings of the study overall: Of the V segments, some could not be distinguished, including TRBV6-2 and TRBV6-3, and were excluded. There were a few CMV-associated chains whose specificity for CMV antigens was confirmed in vitro.

Use of 60 Vbeta and 13 Jbeta primers characterized the PCR. Authors' analysis steps: A later analysis counted approximately 80 million unique TCR beta chains, roughly 11 million shared. TCRdb's copy holds only in-frame clones and misses some; the assay was immunoSEQ multiplex PCR. V and J calls plus clone size are reproduced from that table; the DNA served to infer D and trimming. Of more than 95,000 clones listed, around 72% are singletons. In its sample, this clone was seen a few times. The antigen is unknown. The CDR3 sequence is 16 residues long. The V gene end was trimmed by 0 bases and the J gene end by 7 bases; junction bases not matched to a gene: 9. Germline assignment: CDR1 LGHNA and CDR2 YSLEER. Donors showed nominal health when sampled, although they likely had unrecorded immune exposures.

The sequencing input was PBMCs. The receptor was derived from a man under 40 in good health and CMV-seronegative. This rearrangement joins TRBV4-3 to TRBJ2-7; 10 bases are shared with TRBD2. CDR3 nucleotide sequence: TGCGCCAGCAGCCAAGATAGGGCTAGCGGGGGAATGGAGCAGTACTTC. Residues: CASSQDRASGGMEQYF.